This TCR beta chain originates from a study of Graves' ophthalmopathy and Graves' hyperthyroidism. General study findings and limits: The model forecast ophthalmopathy progression, reaching roughly 64% sensitivity and around 72% specificity.

RNA transcripts provided the template for amplifying TCR beta CDR3 regions. First-round RT-PCR employed HTBI primers, with a second-round multiplex PCR after it. Using its own MiXCR run on the multiplex PCR reads, TCRdb lists one record per CDR3 protein. Of 900,000 to 1,200,000 distinct CDR3 sequences listed, around a third were seen once; the top ten hold 8.5% to 14%. Pregnancy or lactation, uncontrolled infections and other autoimmune diseases were grounds for excluding patients. This clonotype was picked up many times. Antigen: not known. The source material was peripheral blood or thyroid tissue (not recorded which). The receptor was isolated from an adult man with Graves' hyperthyroidism.

The CDR3 protein is CASSQQDRVAGNEAFF. The CDR3 nucleotides read TGTGCCAGCAGCCAACAGGACAGGGTGGCCGGCAATGAAGCTTTCTTT. The J gene is TRBJ1-1, the V gene TRBV14; TRBD1 agrees at 8 bases. This CDR3 has 16 residues. CDR1 and CDR2 from the germline V gene are SGHDN and FVKESK. Trimming cost V 2 bases and J 7 bases; bases outside gene matches: 12.